This T cell receptor (beta chain) stems from a study of shared clonotypes between healthy human individuals. Study-level results: Non-shared clonotypes had lower generation probabilities than those shared by all four donors. Compared with memory subsets, naive subsets generally had larger estimated richness. It was expected that sequencing depth would affect clonotype sharing among donors.

Germline CDR1 and CDR2: MNHNY and SVGAGI (reference sequence). V lost 5 bases, J lost 1 base, and 5 bases stayed unmatched. This CDR3 is 15 amino acids long. The table came from immunoSEQ multiplex PCR; TCRdb's copy has only in-frame clones and leaves some out. The sample lists about 2.4 million clones; approximately 94% were seen once. The count of this clone is one. The antigen remains unidentified. The J gene is TRBJ2-1, the V gene TRBV6-6; 7 bases fit TRBD2. The sequenced material came from naive CD4+ T cells from PBMCs. The subset here: CD45RA+ positively selected. This clonotype originated in a man aged 18 to 30 in good health. Some clones in this sample may be carry-over from other donors' samples. The CDR3 protein is CASSDPSGSYNEQFF. The CDR3, as DNA: TGTGCCAGCAGTGACCCTAGCGGTTCCTACAATGAGCAGTTCTTC.